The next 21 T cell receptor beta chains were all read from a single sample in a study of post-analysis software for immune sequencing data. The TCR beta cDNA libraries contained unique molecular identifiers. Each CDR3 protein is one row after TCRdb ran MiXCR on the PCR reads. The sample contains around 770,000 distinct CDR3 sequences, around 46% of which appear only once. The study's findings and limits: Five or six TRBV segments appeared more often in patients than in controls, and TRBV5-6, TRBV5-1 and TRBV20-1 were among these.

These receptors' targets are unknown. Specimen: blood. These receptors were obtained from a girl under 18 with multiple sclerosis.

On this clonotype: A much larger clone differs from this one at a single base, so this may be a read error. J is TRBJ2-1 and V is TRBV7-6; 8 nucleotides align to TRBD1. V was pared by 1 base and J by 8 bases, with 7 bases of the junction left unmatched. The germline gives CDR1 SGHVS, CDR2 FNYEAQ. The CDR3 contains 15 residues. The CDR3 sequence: CASSLGTGFTDEQFF. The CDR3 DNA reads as TGTGCCAGCAGCTTAGGGACAGGGTTTACTGATGAGCAGTTCTTC.

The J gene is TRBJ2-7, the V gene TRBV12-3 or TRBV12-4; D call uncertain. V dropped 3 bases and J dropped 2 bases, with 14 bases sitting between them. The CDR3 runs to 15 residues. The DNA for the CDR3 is TGTGCCAGCAGTTTTGCGACCGAACTTCCCTACGAGCAGTACTTC. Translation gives CASSFATELPYEQYF.

DNA for the CDR3: TGCAGTGCTAGTCGGCCGGAAGGCTACGAGCAGTACTTC. Its protein product is CSASRPEGYEQYF. The chain joins TRBV20-1 to TRBJ2-7; D is unresolved. The germline V and J ends were trimmed by 3 bases and 3 bases, with 12 bases remaining between them. CDR1 DFQATT and CDR2 SNEGSKA come from the germline V gene (reference sequence). This CDR3 comprises 13 residues.

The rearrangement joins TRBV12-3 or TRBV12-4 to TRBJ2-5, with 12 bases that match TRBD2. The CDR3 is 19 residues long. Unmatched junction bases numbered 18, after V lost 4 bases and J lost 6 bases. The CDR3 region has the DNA TGTGCCAGCAGTTGGGCGGGAGGACTAGCGGGGCAAGAGGGGCAGACCCAGTACTTC. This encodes CASSWAGGLAGQEGQTQYF.

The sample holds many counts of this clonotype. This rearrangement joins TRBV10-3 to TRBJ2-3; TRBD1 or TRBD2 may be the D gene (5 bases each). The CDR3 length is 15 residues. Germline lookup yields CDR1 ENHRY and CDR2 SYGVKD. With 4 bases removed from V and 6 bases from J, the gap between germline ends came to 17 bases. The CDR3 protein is CAISALTGATDTQYF. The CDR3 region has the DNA TGTGCCATCAGTGCGTTGACCGGGGCTACCGATACGCAGTATTTT.

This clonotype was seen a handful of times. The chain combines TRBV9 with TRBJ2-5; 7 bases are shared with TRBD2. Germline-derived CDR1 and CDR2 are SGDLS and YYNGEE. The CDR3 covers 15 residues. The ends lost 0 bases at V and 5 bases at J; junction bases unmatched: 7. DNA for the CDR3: TGTGCCAGCAGCGTAGGTGGGAGGGCCGCTGAGACCCAGTACTTC. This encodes CASSVGGRAAETQYF.

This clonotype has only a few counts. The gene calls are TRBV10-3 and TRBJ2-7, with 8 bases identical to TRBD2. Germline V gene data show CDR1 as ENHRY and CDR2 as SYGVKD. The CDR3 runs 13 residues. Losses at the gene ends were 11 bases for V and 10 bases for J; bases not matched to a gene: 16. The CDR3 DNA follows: TGTGCCGCCTCCGGGACTAGAGGGGAGGCCCAGTACTTC. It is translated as CAASGTRGEAQYF.

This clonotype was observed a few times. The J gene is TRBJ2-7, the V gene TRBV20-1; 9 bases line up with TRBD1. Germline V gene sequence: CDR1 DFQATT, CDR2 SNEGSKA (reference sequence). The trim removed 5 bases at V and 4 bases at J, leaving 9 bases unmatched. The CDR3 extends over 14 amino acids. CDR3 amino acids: CSADLWDRVYEQYF. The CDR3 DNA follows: TGCAGTGCTGACCTTTGGGACAGGGTGTACGAGCAGTACTTC.

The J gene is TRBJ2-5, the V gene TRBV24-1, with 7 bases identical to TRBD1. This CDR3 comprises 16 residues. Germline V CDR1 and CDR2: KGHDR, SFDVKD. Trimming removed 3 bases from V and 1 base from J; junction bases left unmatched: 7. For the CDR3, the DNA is TGTGCCACCAGTGATCCGGGACAGACTTTCCAAGAGACCCAGTACTTC. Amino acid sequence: CATSDPGQTFQETQYF.

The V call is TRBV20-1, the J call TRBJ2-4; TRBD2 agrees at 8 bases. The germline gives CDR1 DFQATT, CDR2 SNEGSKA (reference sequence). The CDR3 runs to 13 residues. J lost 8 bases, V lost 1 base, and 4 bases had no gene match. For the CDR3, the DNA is TGCAGTGCTAGAGTCACTAGCGGCTACATTCAGTACTTC. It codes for CSARVTSGYIQYF.

Here the CDR3 reads CASSTSDYQETQFF. The CDR3 nucleotides are TGTGCCAGCAGCACATCGGACTATCAAGAGACCCAGTTCTTC. This chain uses TRBV7-9 with TRBJ2-1; tentative D call: TRBD2 (6 bases). CDR1 SEHNR and CDR2 FQNEAQ come from the germline V gene (reference sequence). There are 14 residues in the CDR3. V dropped 5 bases and J dropped 13 bases, with 21 bases sitting between them.

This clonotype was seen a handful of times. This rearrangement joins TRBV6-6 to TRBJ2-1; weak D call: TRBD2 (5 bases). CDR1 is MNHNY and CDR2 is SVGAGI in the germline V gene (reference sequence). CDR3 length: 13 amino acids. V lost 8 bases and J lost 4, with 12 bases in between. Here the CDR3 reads CASEFAGYNEQFF. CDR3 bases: TGTGCCAGCGAGTTTGCGGGTTACAATGAGCAGTTCTTC.

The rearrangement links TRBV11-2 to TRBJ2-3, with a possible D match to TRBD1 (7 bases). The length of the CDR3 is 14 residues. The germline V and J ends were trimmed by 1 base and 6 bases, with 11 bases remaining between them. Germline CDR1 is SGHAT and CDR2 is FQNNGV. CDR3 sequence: CASSLAQGGDTQYF. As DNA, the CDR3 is TGTGCCAGCAGCTTAGCGCAGGGGGGTGATACGCAGTATTTT. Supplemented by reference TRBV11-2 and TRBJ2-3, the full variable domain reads EAGVAQSPRYKIIEKRQSVAFWCNPISGHATLYWYQQILGQGPKLLIQFQNNGVVDDSQLPKDRFSAERLKGVDSTLKIQPAKLEDSAVYLCASSLAQGGDTQYFGPGTRLTVL.

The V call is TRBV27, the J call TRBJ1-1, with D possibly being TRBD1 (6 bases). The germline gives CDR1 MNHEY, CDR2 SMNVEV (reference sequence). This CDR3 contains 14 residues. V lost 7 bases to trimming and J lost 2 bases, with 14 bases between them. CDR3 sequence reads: CASITRGGNTEAFF. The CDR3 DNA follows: TGTGCCAGCATCACCAGAGGGGGAAACACTGAAGCTTTCTTT.

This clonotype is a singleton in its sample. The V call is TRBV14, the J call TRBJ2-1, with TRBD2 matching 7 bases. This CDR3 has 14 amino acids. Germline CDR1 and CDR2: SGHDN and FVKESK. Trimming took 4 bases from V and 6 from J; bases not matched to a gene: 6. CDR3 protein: CASSPAPGGNEQFF. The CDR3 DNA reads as TGTGCCAGCAGCCCAGCCCCGGGGGGCAATGAGCAGTTCTTC.

CDR3 protein: CASRRTADSNQPQHF. CDR3 in DNA: TGTGCCAGCAGGAGGACAGCAGATAGCAATCAGCCCCAGCATTTT. The chain carries TRBV12-3 or TRBV12-4 and TRBJ1-5, with a weak D call TRBD1 (6 bases). The V end was cut by 6 bases, the J end by 0 bases, with 12 bases between. CDR3 size: 15 residues.

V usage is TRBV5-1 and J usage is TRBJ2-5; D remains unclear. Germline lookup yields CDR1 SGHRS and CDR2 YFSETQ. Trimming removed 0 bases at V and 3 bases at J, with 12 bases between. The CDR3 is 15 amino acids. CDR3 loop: CASSLGVLLKETQYF. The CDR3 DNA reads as TGCGCCAGCAGCTTGGGGGTACTTCTGAAAGAGACCCAGTACTTC.

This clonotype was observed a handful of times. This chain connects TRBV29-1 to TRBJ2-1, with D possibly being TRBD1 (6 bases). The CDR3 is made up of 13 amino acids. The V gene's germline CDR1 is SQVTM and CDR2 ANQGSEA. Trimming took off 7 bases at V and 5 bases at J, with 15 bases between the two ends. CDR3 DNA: TGCAGCGCCCGAAGGGGGTTCAACAATGAGCAGTTCTTC. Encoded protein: CSARRGFNNEQFF.

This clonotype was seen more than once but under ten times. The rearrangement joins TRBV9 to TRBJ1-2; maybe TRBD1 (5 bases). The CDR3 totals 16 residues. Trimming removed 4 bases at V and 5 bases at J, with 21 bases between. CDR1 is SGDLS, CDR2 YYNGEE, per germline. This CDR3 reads CASSPSGWGDTYGYTF. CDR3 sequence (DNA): TGTGCCAGCAGCCCATCCGGGTGGGGCGACACTTATGGCTACACCTTC.

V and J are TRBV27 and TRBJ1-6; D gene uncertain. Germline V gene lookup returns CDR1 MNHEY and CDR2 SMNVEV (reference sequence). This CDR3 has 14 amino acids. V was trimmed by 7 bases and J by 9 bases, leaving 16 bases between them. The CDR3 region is CASTPHSSSSPLHF. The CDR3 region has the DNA TGTGCCAGCACCCCGCACAGTAGTAGTTCACCCCTCCACTTT.

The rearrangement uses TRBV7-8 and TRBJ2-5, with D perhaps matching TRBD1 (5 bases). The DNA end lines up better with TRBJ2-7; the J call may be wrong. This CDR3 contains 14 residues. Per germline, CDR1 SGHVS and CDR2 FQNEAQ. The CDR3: CASAPSGRVNEQYF. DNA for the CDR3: TGTGCCAGCGCCCCCTCCGGCAGGGTCAACGAGCAGTACTTC.